Shown below are 13 T cell receptor beta chains from a single sample sequenced in a study of T cells in Graves' hyperthyroidism and ophthalmopathy. TCR beta CDR3 regions were amplified from RNA transcripts. First-round RT-PCR of the TCR CDR3 relied on the HTBI primer set. One entry per CDR3 protein results from TCRdb running MiXCR on the multiplex PCR reads. The table lists approximately 740,000 distinct CDR3 sequences, around 13% of them singletons. Sequencing input: blood. Receptor source: a woman younger than 35 with Graves' hyperthyroidism.

This chain links TRBV20-1 with TRBJ1-1; D is undetermined. Germline lookup yields CDR1 DFQATT and CDR2 SNEGSKA (reference sequence). The CDR3 sequence is 14 residues long. Trimming pared 0 bases from V and 4 bases from J, leaving 12 bases between. CDR3 protein: CSARDAPAGTEAFF. The CDR3 coding sequence is TGCAGTGCTAGAGATGCCCCAGCGGGCACTGAAGCTTTCTTT.

The V call is TRBV4-1, the J call TRBJ1-2; D is possibly TRBD1 (6 bases). Trimming took 3 bases from V and 11 from J, leaving 25 bases between them. The CDR3 length is 16 residues. Germline lookup yields CDR1 MGHRA and CDR2 YSYEKL. CDR3 sequence reads: CASSHPPGGASVAYTF. CDR3 nucleotides: TGCGCCAGCAGCCACCCACCCGGGGGCGCGTCGGTGGCGTACACCTTC.

This clonotype was recorded a few times. V usage is TRBV11-2 and J usage is TRBJ2-3; 12 nucleotides line up with TRBD2. The CDR3 contains 18 residues. The J segment lost 3 bases and the V segment lost 1 base, leaving 8 bases of the junction unmatched. Germline V CDR1 and CDR2: SGHAT, FQNNGV. CDR3 region: CASSLGRLAGARTDTQYF. CDR3 bases: TGTGCCAGCAGCTTAGGGCGACTAGCGGGAGCAAGGACAGATACGCAGTATTTT.

This clonotype was counted many times. The chain couples TRBV27 to TRBJ2-1; TRBD1 agrees at 7 bases. Per the germline V gene, CDR1 is MNHEY and CDR2 is SMNVEV (reference sequence). CDR3 length: 16 amino acids. The J segment lost 3 bases and the V segment lost 6 bases, leaving 11 bases of the junction unmatched. CDR3 residues: CASRPLGWTGYNEQFF. CDR3 bases: TGTGCCAGCAGGCCTCTTGGCTGGACAGGCTACAATGAGCAGTTCTTC.

Ten or more counts support this clonotype. V and J are TRBV20-1 and TRBJ2-3; D remains ambiguous. This CDR3 comprises 18 residues. Looked up from germline, CDR1 is DFQATT and CDR2 is SNEGSKA (reference sequence). V dropped 2 bases and J dropped 0 bases, with 21 bases sitting between them. The CDR3 DNA reads as TGCAGTGCTAGACGTGCGAACCCACCTAGGAGTAGCACAGATACGCAGTATTTT. Residues: CSARRANPPRSSTDTQYF.

This clonotype has a handful of counts. The V call is TRBV19, the J call TRBJ2-2, with D possibly TRBD1 on 5 matching bases. Looked up from germline, CDR1 is LNHDA and CDR2 is SQIVND (reference sequence). This CDR3 spans 15 amino acids. V lost 3 bases and J 4 bases, leaving 12 bases between the germline ends. CDR3 sequence (DNA): TGTGCCAGTAGTATCTCGGACACTTTCACCGGGGAGCTGTTTTTT. This encodes CASSISDTFTGELFF.

This clonotype was seen more than once but under ten times. This rearrangement joins TRBV4-3 to TRBJ1-2; D not certain. The V end lost 0 bases, the J end lost 0 bases, and 11 bases lay between the germline ends. Germline V CDR1 and CDR2: LGHNA, YSLEER. CDR3 length: 16 amino acids. The CDR3 spells CASSQDLGRTNYGYTF. The CDR3 DNA sequence: TGCGCCAGCAGCCAAGATTTGGGCAGGACTAACTATGGCTACACCTTC.

This clonotype was observed a few times. The genes are TRBV9 and TRBJ1-2; D remains ambiguous. Trimming removed 3 bases at V and 10 bases at J, with 7 bases between. Looked up from germline, CDR1 is SGDLS and CDR2 is YYNGEE. This CDR3 region has 10 residues. The CDR3 spells CASSGTDYTF. The DNA for the CDR3 is TGTGCCAGCAGCGGGACTGACTACACCTTC.

To note about this clonotype: A read error may be the cause here, since a much bigger clone is one base away. V gene TRBV2 combines with J gene TRBJ2-5, with 9 bases matching TRBD2. CDR1 and CDR2 from the germline V gene are SNHLY and FYNNEI. The CDR3 sequence is 14 residues long. CDR3: CAGRGGGDQETQYF. CDR3 DNA sequence: TGTGCCGGCAGGGGCGGGGGGGATCAAGAGACCCAGTACTTC.

This rearrangement joins TRBV5-5 to TRBJ2-1; 12 bases are shared with TRBD2. V was pared by 0 bases and J by 9 bases, with 10 bases of the junction left unmatched. The CDR3 is made up of 17 amino acids. The germline CDR1 and CDR2 sequences are SGHKS and YYEKEE (reference sequence). CDR3 nucleotides: TGTGCCAGCAGCTTGGGACTAGCGGGAGTACTCACAATTGAGCAGTTCTTC. Its translation is CASSLGLAGVLTIEQFF.

In its sample, this clonotype was seen many times. This rearrangement joins TRBV18 to TRBJ1-4, with a possible D match to TRBD1 (6 bases). This CDR3 has 15 residues. The germline V gene encodes CDR1 KGHSH and CDR2 LQKENI. Trimming shortened V by 3 bases and J by 7 bases, and 15 bases separated the two germline ends. The CDR3 nucleotides read TGTGCCAGCTCACCGGGGGCAGGCCATACTGAAAAACTGTTTTTT. It specifies CASSPGAGHTEKLFF. Full variable domain (remainder filled in from reference TRBV18 and TRBJ1-4): NAGVMQNPRHLVRRRGQEARLRCSPMKGHSHVYWYRQLPEEGLKFMVYLQKENIIDESGMPKERFSAEFPKEGPSILRIQQVVRGDSAAYFCASSPGAGHTEKLFFGSGTQLSVL.

V and J are TRBV15 and TRBJ1-3; 9 bases are a match to TRBD1. Trimming at V came to 8 bases and at J to 7 bases, leaving 6 bases not matched to a gene. The CDR3 has 13 amino acids. The germline CDR1 and CDR2 sequences are LNHNV and YYDKDF (reference sequence). CDR3 nucleotide sequence: TGTGCCACCGGTAGACAGGGGGTGAACACCATATATTTT. Protein product: CATGRQGVNTIYF.

This clonotype was seen ten or more times. The rearrangement uses TRBV30 and TRBJ2-7, with 9 bases lining up with TRBD2. The V gene's germline CDR1 is GTSNPN and CDR2 SVGIG (reference sequence). With 1 base clipped from V and 4 bases from J, the junction kept 8 bases outside the gene matches. This CDR3 is 15 amino acids long. The CDR3 DNA is TGTGCCTGGAGTGCCGGGACTAGCAATTTTTACGAGCAGTACTTC. It translates to CAWSAGTSNFYEQYF.